Listed below are T cell receptor beta chains from one sample, sequenced in a study of T cell responses to AZD1222 COVID-19 vaccine. The assay was immunoSEQ multiplex PCR, and TCRdb's table has in-frame clones only and misses some. Among about 88,000 clones listed, roughly nine tenths were seen once. The material was peripheral blood, obtained 28 days after the second AZD1222 dose. The source is an adult who received the AZD1222 COVID-19 vaccine. Both conserved end residues are part of each CDR3. The D gene is left open where the match is weak. The size of a clone is reported for some rows only, either as once, few or many, or as a class for expanded clones.

DNA | CDR3 | V | size | D | J
TGCAGTGCTAGTACGCCCTCTGGAAACACCATATATTTT | CSASTPSGNTIYF | TRBV20-1 | . | . | TRBJ1-3
TGTGCCACCAGCAAAATCAAAGGACAGCGCTACGAGCAGTACTTC | CATSKIKGQRYEQYF | TRBV15 | . | . | TRBJ2-7
TGCGCCAGCAGCTTAGAAGGGAGGAATTCACCCCTCCACTTT | CASSLEGRNSPLHF | TRBV5-1 | . | . | TRBJ1-6
TGTGCCAGCAGCGTAGGCGAAAGGGAATCTCATACGCAGTATTTT | CASSVGERESHTQYF | TRBV9 | . | . | TRBJ2-3
TGTGCCACCAGTGATTTCCGGGGCAGCGAACCCTCTGGAGGCTACACCTTC | CATSDFRGSEPSGGYTF | TRBV24-1 | . | . | TRBJ1-2
TGCGCCAGCAGCTTGGAAGCCCTAGCGGGGTGGGAGACCCAGTACTTC | CASSLEALAGWETQYF | TRBV5-1 | few | TRBD2 | TRBJ2-5
TGTGCCACCAGTGATCCAAGGGCTGGCGCTTTTGACGAGCAGTACTTC | CATSDPRAGAFDEQYF | TRBV24-1 | . | . | TRBJ2-7
TGTGCCAGCAGCTTAGAGGTAGGGAATCAGCCCCAGCATTTT | CASSLEVGNQPQHF | TRBV7-2 | . | . | TRBJ1-5
TGTGCCAGCAGTCGGGACAGTGGGAGCTCCTACGAGCAGTACTTC | CASSRDSGSSYEQYF | TRBV2 | . | TRBD1 | TRBJ2-7
TGTGCCAGCAGCGGGTACACTGAAGCTTTCTTT | CASSGYTEAFF | TRBV2 | . | . | TRBJ1-1
TGTGCCAGCTCACCACTAGCGGGGGGGCACAATGAGCAGTTCTTC | CASSPLAGGHNEQFF | TRBV18 | . | TRBD2 | TRBJ2-1
TGCGCCAGCAGTGACCCCAGGGGGCCTTACGATGAAGCTTTCTTT | CASSDPRGPYDEAFF | TRBV10-1 | . | TRBD1 | TRBJ1-1
TGTGCCAGCAGATTAGCGGGGGGGCGAACAGATACGCAGTATTTT | CASRLAGGRTDTQYF | TRBV2 | . | TRBD2 | TRBJ2-3
TGTGCCAGCAGTGAGGGGAGTTCTATCCAGCCCCAGCATTTT | CASSEGSSIQPQHF | TRBV6-1 | . | . | TRBJ1-5
TGTGCCAGCAGCACGGGACTGACCAATGAGCAGTTCTTC | CASSTGLTNEQFF | TRBV7-2 | . | . | TRBJ2-1
TGTGCCAGCAGCCGCCCCGAGGGAACTAATGAAAAACTGTTTTTT | CASSRPEGTNEKLFF | TRBV5-4 | . | . | TRBJ1-4
TGTGCCAGTAGTGGGACAGGGGTAGGCGAGCAGTACTTC | CASSGTGVGEQYF | TRBV19 | . | TRBD1 | TRBJ2-7
TGTGCCAGCAGCTTGCGGGACAGGGGGATGTACGAGCAGTACTTC | CASSLRDRGMYEQYF | TRBV11-2 | . | TRBD1 | TRBJ2-7
TGTGCCAGCAGCTCTTCACCTTCTGAAGCTTTCTTT | CASSSSPSEAFF | TRBV7-9 | . | . | TRBJ1-1
TGTGCCAGCTCACCACCGGGGCGGACCTTCTCTGGAAACACCATATATTTT | CASSPPGRTFSGNTIYF | TRBV18 | . | . | TRBJ1-3
TGTGCCAGCAGCTCCCAAACAGGGGACTACACCTTC | CASSSQTGDYTF | TRBV7-9 | . | TRBD1 | TRBJ1-2
TGTGCCAGCAGCTTAGCGAGAGAGGACGGCCTCGGAGGCTACACCTTC | CASSLAREDGLGGYTF | TRBV7-2 | . | . | TRBJ1-2
TGTGCCAGTAGCTTCCCCAACTATGGCTACACCTTC | CASSFPNYGYTF | TRBV19 | . | . | TRBJ1-2
TGTGCCATCAGTGAGCCTAAGCCCCTCCACTTT | CAISEPKPLHF | TRBV10-3 | . | . | TRBJ1-6
TGTGCCAGCTCACCAGGGTATAATTCACCCCTCCACTTT | CASSPGYNSPLHF | TRBV18 | . | . | TRBJ1-6
TGTGCCAGCAGTTACCAAAGACAGGGGGAAGCTTTCTTT | CASSYQRQGEAFF | TRBV6-5 | . | TRBD1 | TRBJ1-1
TGTGCCAGTAGTCGACTCCGTTTGAACACTGAAGCTTTCTTT | CASSRLRLNTEAFF | TRBV19 | . | . | TRBJ1-1